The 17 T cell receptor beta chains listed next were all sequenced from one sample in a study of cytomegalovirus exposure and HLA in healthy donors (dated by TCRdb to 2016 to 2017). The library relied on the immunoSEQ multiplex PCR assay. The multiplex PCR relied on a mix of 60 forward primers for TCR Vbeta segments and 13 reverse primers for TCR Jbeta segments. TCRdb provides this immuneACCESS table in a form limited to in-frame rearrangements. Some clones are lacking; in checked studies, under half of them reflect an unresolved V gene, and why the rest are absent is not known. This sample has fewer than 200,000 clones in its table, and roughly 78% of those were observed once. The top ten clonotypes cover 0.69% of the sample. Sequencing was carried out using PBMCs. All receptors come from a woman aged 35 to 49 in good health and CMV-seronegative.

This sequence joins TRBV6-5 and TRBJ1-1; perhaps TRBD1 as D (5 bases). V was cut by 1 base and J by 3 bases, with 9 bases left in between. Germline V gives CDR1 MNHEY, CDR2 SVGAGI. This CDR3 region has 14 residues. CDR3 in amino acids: CASSYWGGDTEAFF. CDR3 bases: TGTGCCAGCAGTTACTGGGGGGGTGACACTGAAGCTTTCTTT.

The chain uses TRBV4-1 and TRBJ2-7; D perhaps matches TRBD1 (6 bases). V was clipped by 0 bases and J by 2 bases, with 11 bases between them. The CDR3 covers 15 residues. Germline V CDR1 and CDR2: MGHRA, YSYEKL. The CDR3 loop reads CASSQEDGGPYEQYF. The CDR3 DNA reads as TGCGCCAGCAGCCAAGAGGATGGGGGCCCCTACGAGCAGTACTTC.

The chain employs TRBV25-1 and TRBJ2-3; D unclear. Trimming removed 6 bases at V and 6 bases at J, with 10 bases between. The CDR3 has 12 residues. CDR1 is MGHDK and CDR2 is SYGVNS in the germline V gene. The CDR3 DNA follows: TGTGCCAGCAGACGAGGTAGCGATACGCAGTATTTT. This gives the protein CASRRGSDTQYF.

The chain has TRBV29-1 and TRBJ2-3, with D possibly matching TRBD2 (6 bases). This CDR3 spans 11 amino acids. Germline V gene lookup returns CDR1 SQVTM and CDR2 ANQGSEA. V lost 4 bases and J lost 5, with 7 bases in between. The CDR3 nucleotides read TGCAGCGTTGGGGGGGTAGATACGCAGTATTTT. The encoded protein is CSVGGVDTQYF.

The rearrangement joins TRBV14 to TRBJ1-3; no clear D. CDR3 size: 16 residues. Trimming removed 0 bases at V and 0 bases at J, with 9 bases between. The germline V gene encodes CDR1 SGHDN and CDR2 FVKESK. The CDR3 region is CASSQDLGSSGNTIYF. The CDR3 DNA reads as TGTGCCAGCAGCCAAGATCTTGGCAGCTCTGGAAACACCATATATTTT.

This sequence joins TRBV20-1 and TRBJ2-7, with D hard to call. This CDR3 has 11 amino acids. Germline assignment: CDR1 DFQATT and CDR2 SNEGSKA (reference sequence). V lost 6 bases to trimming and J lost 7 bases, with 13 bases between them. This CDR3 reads CSATVVREQYF. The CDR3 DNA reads TGCAGTGCAACAGTTGTCCGGGAGCAGTACTTC.

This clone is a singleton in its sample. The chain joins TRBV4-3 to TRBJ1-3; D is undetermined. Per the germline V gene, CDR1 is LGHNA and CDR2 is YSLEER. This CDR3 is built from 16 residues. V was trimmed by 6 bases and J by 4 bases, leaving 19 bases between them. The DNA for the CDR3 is TGCGCCAGCAGGCACGTGGCACGTACCACGGGAAACACCATATATTTT. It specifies CASRHVARTTGNTIYF.

Written as DNA, the CDR3 is TGTGCCAGCAGAGACTCGGGACAGGGGCCTAACTATGGCTACACCTTC. Protein: CASRDSGQGPNYGYTF. V and J are TRBV28 and TRBJ1-2; TRBD1 aligns across 10 bases. CDR1 is MDHEN and CDR2 is SYDVKM in the germline V gene. The CDR3 runs to 16 residues. V shed 6 bases, J shed 0 bases, and the junction held 7 bases outside the gene matches.

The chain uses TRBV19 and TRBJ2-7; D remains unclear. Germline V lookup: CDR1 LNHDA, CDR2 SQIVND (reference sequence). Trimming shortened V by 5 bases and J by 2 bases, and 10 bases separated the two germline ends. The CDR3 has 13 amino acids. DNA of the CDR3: TGTGCCAGTAGTGAGTCGCACCCCTACGAGCAGTACTTC. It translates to CASSESHPYEQYF.

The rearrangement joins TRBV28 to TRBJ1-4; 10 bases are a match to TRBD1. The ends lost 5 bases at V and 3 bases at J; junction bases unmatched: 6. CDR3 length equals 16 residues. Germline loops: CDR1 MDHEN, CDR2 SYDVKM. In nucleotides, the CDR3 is TGTGCCAGCAGTACCCGACAGGGGGCTGCTAATGAAAAACTGTTTTTT. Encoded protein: CASSTRQGAANEKLFF.

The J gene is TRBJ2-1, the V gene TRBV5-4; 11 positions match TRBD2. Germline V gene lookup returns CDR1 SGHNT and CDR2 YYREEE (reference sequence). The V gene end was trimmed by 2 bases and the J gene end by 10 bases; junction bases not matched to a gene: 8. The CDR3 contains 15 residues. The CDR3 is CASSLTSGSGEEQFF. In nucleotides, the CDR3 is TGTGCCAGCAGCTTAACTAGCGGGAGTGGAGAGGAGCAGTTCTTC.

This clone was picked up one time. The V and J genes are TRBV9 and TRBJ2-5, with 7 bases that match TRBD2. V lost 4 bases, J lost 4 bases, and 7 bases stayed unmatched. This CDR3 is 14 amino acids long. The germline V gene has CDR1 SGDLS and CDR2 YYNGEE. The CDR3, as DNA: TGTGCCAGCAGCCCCCGCGGGGGAGCAGAGACCCAGTACTTC. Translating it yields CASSPRGGAETQYF.

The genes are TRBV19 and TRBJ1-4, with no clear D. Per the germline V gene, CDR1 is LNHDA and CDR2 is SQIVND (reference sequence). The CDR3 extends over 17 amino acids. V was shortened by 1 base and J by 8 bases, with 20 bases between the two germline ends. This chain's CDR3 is CASSIGSSPPPGEKLFF. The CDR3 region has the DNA TGTGCCAGTAGTATAGGATCATCACCACCCCCGGGGGAAAAACTGTTTTTT.

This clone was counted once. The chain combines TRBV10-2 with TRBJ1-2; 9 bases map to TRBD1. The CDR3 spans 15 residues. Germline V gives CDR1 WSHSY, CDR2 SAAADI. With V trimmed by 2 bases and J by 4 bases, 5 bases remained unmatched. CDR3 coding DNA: TGCGCCAGCAGTGAGATCGGACAGGGGCTCTATGGCTACACCTTC. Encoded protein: CASSEIGQGLYGYTF.

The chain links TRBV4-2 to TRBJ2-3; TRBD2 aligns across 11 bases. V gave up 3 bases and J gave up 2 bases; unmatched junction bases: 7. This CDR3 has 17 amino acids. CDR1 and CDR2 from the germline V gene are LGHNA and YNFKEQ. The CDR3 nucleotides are TGTGCCAGCAGCCATGTCGGGACTAGCGGACCCACAGATACGCAGTATTTT. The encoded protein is CASSHVGTSGPTDTQYF.

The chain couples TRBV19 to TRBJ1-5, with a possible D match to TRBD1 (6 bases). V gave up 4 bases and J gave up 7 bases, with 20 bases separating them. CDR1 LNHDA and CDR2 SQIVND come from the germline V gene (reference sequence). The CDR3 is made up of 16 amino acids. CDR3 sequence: CASSTDSRFPGQPQHF. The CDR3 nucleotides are TGTGCCAGTAGTACGGACAGCCGTTTTCCAGGCCAGCCCCAGCATTTT.

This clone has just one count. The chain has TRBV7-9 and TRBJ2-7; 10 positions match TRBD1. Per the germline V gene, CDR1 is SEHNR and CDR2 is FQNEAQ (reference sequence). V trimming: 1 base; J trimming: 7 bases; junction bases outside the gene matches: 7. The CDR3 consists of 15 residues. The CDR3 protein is CASSLVGMDRGEQYF. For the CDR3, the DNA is TGTGCCAGCAGCTTAGTGGGAATGGACAGGGGGGAGCAGTACTTC.